The next 16 T cell receptor beta chains were all read from a single sample in a study of T cells in localized non-small cell lung cancer. The data were produced by immunoSEQ multiplex PCR, yet TCRdb's version contains in-frame clones alone and is incomplete. The data hold about 1,500 clones, with 30% to 45% observed a single time. This specimen consisted of normal lung tissue next to the tumor, obtained before any cancer treatment. Receptor source: a woman between 40 and 69 years old with stage I squamous cell lung carcinoma.

The chain couples TRBV14 to TRBJ1-1, with D unclear. Trimming stripped 0 bases from V and 3 bases from J, with 11 bases between. The CDR3 contains 15 residues. The germline gives CDR1 SGHDN, CDR2 FVKESK. DNA for the CDR3: TGTGCCAGCAGCCAAGATGGGAGGCGCTACACTGAAGCTTTCTTT. Encoded protein: CASSQDGRRYTEAFF.

Comments on this clone: Mismatch with germline at one junction end may stem from a read error. V is TRBV4-1 and J is TRBJ2-7, with unresolved D. This CDR3 is built from 13 residues. Germline loops: CDR1 MGHRA, CDR2 YSYEKL. The CDR3 sequence: CASNQVGSYEQYF. As DNA, the CDR3 is TGCGCCAGCAACCAAGTGGGCAGCTACGAGCAGTACTTC.

This clone is categorized as large. The V call is TRBV11-3, the J call TRBJ2-7; D not resolved. The CDR3 length is 15 residues. V dropped 5 bases and J dropped 2 bases, with 16 bases sitting between them. CDR1 SGHNT and CDR2 YENEEA come from the germline V gene. Written as DNA, the CDR3 is TGTGCCAGCAGCCCACCCTGGTCGCCTACCTACGAGCAGTACTTC. It codes for CASSPPWSPTYEQYF.

The table lists this clone with a few counts. One end of the junction fails to match germline, which may point to a read error. This chain uses TRBV30 with TRBJ1-4; TRBD1 is a possible D gene (6 bases). The CDR3 has 12 residues. Germline V gene sequence: CDR1 GTSNPN, CDR2 SVGIG (reference sequence). CDR3 sequence (DNA): TGTGCCTATAGACAGGACAGCGAAAAACTATTTTTT. This gives the protein CAYRQDSEKLFF.

This chain connects TRBV14 to TRBJ2-1; D gene unclear. CDR1 is SGHDN and CDR2 is FVKESK in the germline V gene. The CDR3 covers 12 residues. V lost 1 base, J lost 8 bases, and 6 bases lay in between. CDR3 coding DNA: TGTGCCAGCAGCCAAGTTGGACATGAGCAGTTCTTC. It encodes CASSQVGHEQFF.

This clone is categorized as medium-sized. As DNA, the CDR3 is TGTGCCAGCAGTGAAGCCTCGCCAGGGGGCTACTCACCCCTCCACTTT. Protein: CASSEASPGGYSPLHF. The chain has TRBV6-1 and TRBJ1-6; 8 bases are shared with TRBD1. CDR3 length: 16 amino acids. Germline-derived CDR1 and CDR2 are MNHNS and SASEGT. V was pared by 0 bases and J by 10 bases, with 8 bases of the junction left unmatched.

This rearrangement joins TRBV12-5 to TRBJ1-5, with D possibly being TRBD1 (5 bases). Germline V gene lookup returns CDR1 LGHNT and CDR2 FRNRAP. CDR3 length: 13 residues. V dropped 8 bases and J dropped 6 bases, with 14 bases sitting between them. The CDR3 reads CASSTEMTQPQHF. The CDR3, as DNA: TGTGCTAGTTCGACAGAGATGACTCAGCCCCAGCATTTT.

J is TRBJ1-6 and V is TRBV9; perhaps TRBD1 as D (6 bases). V was clipped by 9 bases and J by 10 bases, with 17 bases between them. The CDR3 length is 13 residues. Per germline, CDR1 SGDLS and CDR2 YYNGEE. The CDR3 is CAIQRDNLSPLHF. Here the CDR3 DNA reads TGTGCCATACAACGGGACAATCTGTCACCCCTCCACTTT. Based on the CDR3 plus reference TRBV9 and TRBJ1-6, the full variable domain is DSGVTQTPKHLITATGQRVTLRCSPRSGDLSVYWYQQSLDQGLQFLIQYYNGEERAKGNILERFSAQQFPDLHSELNLSSLELGDSALYFCAIQRDNLSPLHFGNGTRLTVT.

This sequence joins TRBV18 and TRBJ1-1; no definite D call. The CDR3 runs 13 residues. Germline CDR1 reads KGHSH; CDR2 reads LQKENI. Trimming removed 3 bases at V and 7 bases at J, with 12 bases between. As DNA, the CDR3 is TGTGCCAGCTCACCCCCCCTTCCCAGTGAAGCTTTCTTT. Amino acid sequence: CASSPPLPSEAFF.

The genes are TRBV12-5 and TRBJ1-2, with D possibly being TRBD1 (6 bases). Deletions cut 6 bases from V and 4 bases from J, with 15 bases between. CDR3 size: 14 residues. Germline CDR1 LGHNT, CDR2 FRNRAP. CDR3 residues: CASGPDRYLYGYTF. CDR3 sequence (DNA): TGTGCTAGTGGGCCGGACAGATACCTCTATGGCTACACCTTC.

This clone was counted between two and nine times. The chain combines TRBV6-8 with TRBJ1-2; the match to TRBD1 covers 7 bases. The CDR3 runs to 16 residues. Losses at the gene ends were 5 bases for V and 4 bases for J; bases not matched to a gene: 13. CDR1 and CDR2 (germline): MNHGY, SAAAGT. The CDR3 sequence is CASSTGQSTLGYGYTF. DNA of the CDR3: TGTGCCAGCAGTACGGGACAGTCGACCCTTGGCTATGGCTACACCTTC.

The chain uses TRBV19 and TRBJ1-6; D might be TRBD1 (6 bases). The CDR3 loop spans 16 amino acids. Germline CDR1 and CDR2: LNHDA and SQIVND (reference sequence). The ends were cut back, 9 bases at V and 7 bases at J, with 22 bases in the middle. The CDR3 nucleotides are TGTGCCAGCACCAGGGCCAACAGGGCGGAGAATTCACCCCTCCACTTT. Amino acid sequence: CASTRANRAENSPLHF.

CDR3 region: CASSGGSSVYTQYF. CDR3 sequence (DNA): TGTGCCAGCAGTGGGGGATCTAGCGTTTATACGCAGTATTTT. The chain employs TRBV9 and TRBJ2-3; TRBD2 might be the D (6 bases). The length of the CDR3 is 14 residues. The germline V gene encodes CDR1 SGDLS and CDR2 YYNGEE. V shed 5 bases and J shed 7 bases, with 17 bases lying between them.

In its sample, this clone was seen a few times. V gene TRBV9 combines with J gene TRBJ2-5; D is undetermined. The CDR3 is 12 residues long. The germline CDR1 and CDR2 sequences are SGDLS and YYNGEE. V lost 0 bases and J lost 5, with 5 bases in between. CDR3 in DNA: TGTGCCAGCAGCGTAGTTGGGGAGACCCAGTACTTC. Protein sequence: CASSVVGETQYF. Filled out from reference TRBV9 and TRBJ2-5, the complete variable domain reads DSGVTQTPKHLITATGQRVTLRCSPRSGDLSVYWYQQSLDQGLQFLIQYYNGEERAKGNILERFSAQQFPDLHSELNLSSLELGDSALYFCASSVVGETQYFGPGTRLLVL.

The J gene is TRBJ2-1, the V gene TRBV11-3; a possible D gene is TRBD2 (5 bases). Germline-derived CDR1 and CDR2 are SGHNT and YENEEA. V shed 7 bases and J shed 10 bases, with 23 bases lying between them. CDR3 length: 15 amino acids. CDR3 amino acids: CASTAGTTHREEQFF. CDR3 coding DNA: TGTGCCAGCACCGCCGGAACTACACATCGGGAAGAGCAGTTCTTC.

This clone occurred a few times. The rearrangement joins TRBV9 to TRBJ2-3; D not certain. This CDR3 has 13 amino acids. Trimming cost V 0 bases and J 2 bases, with 4 bases left between them. The V gene's germline CDR1 is SGDLS and CDR2 YYNGEE. For the CDR3, the DNA is TGTGCCAGCAGCGTAGGCTACACAGATACGCAGTATTTT. It yields the protein CASSVGYTDTQYF. The full variable domain, rest sourced from reference TRBV9 and TRBJ2-3, is DSGVTQTPKHLITATGQRVTLRCSPRSGDLSVYWYQQSLDQGLQFLIQYYNGEERAKGNILERFSAQQFPDLHSELNLSSLELGDSALYFCASSVGYTDTQYFGPGTRLTVL.